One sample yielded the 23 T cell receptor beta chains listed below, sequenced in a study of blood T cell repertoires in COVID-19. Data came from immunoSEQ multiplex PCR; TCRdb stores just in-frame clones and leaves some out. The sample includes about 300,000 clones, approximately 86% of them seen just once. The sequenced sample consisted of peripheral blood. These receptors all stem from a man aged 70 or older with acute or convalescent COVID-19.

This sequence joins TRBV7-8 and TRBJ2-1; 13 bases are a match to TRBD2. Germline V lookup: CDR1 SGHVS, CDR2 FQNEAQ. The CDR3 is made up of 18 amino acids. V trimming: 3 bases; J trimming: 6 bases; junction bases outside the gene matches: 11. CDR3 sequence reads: CASSFLGGLAGDSNEQFF. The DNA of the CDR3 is TGTGCCAGCAGCTTCCTCGGAGGACTAGCGGGAGATAGCAATGAGCAGTTCTTC.

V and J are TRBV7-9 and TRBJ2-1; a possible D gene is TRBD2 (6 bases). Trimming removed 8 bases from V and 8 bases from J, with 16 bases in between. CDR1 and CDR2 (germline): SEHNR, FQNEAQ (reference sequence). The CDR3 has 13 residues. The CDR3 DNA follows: TGTGCCAGCGGGCGGGGAGCGAGGGATGAGCAGTTCTTC. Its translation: CASGRGARDEQFF. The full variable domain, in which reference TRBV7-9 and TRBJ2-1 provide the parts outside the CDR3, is DTGVSQNPRHKITKRGQNVTFRCDPISEHNRLYWYRQTLGQGPEFLTYFQNEAQLEKSRLLSDRFSAERPKGSFSTLEIQRTEQGDSAMYLCASGRGARDEQFFGPGTRLTVL.

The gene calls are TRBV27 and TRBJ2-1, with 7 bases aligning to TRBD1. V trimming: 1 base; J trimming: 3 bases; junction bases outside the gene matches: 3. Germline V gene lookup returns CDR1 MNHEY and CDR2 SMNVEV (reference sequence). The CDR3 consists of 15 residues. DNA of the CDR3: TGTGCCAGCAGTTTATACGGGGACAGCTACAATGAGCAGTTCTTC. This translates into CASSLYGDSYNEQFF.

The CDR3 here is CAISEWASGDNEQFF. CDR3 nucleotides: TGTGCCATCAGTGAGTGGGCTAGCGGTGACAATGAGCAGTTCTTC. The chain carries TRBV10-3 and TRBJ2-1; 7 bases line up with TRBD2. The CDR3 is 15 amino acids. The germline gives CDR1 ENHRY, CDR2 SYGVKD. With 1 base clipped from V and 5 bases from J, the junction kept 5 bases outside the gene matches.

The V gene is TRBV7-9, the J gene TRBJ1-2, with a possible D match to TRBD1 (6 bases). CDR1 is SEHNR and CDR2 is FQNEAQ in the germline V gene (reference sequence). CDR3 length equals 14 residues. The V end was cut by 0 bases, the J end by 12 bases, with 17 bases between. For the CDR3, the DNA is TGTGCCAGCAGCTTAGCTGCGGGGGGCAATAGCAACACCTTC. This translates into CASSLAAGGNSNTF.

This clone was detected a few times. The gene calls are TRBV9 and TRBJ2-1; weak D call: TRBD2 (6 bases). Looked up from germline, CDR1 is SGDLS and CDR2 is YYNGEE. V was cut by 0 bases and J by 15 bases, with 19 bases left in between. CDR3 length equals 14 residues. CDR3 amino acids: CASSVASLTSSRFF. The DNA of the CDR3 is TGTGCCAGCAGCGTAGCTTCTTTGACTAGTTCTCGGTTCTTC.

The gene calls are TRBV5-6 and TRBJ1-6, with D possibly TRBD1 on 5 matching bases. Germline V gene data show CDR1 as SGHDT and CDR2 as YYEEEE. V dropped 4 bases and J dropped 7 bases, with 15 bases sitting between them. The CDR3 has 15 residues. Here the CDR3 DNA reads TGTGCCAGCAGCCGCGTCGGGGGGATGAATTCACCCCTCCACTTT. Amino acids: CASSRVGGMNSPLHF.

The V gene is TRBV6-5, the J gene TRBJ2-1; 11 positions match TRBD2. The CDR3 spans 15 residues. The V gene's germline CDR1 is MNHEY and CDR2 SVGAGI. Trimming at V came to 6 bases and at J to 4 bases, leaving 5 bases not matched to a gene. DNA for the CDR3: TGTGCCAGCAGAATGACTAGCGGGGCTTACAATGAGCAGTTCTTC. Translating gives CASRMTSGAYNEQFF.

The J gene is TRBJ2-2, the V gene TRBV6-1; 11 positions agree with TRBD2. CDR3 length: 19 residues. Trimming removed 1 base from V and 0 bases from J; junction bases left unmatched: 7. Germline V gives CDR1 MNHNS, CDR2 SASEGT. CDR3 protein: CASSEGSLAGGTNTGELFF. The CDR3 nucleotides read TGTGCCAGCAGTGAAGGAAGTCTAGCGGGGGGAACGAACACCGGGGAGCTGTTTTTT.

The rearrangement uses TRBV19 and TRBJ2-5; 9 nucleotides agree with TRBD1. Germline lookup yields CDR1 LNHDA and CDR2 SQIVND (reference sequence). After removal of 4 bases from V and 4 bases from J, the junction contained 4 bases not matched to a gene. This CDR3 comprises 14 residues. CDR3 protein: CASSKATGGETQYF. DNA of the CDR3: TGTGCCAGTAGTAAGGCGACAGGGGGAGAGACCCAGTACTTC.

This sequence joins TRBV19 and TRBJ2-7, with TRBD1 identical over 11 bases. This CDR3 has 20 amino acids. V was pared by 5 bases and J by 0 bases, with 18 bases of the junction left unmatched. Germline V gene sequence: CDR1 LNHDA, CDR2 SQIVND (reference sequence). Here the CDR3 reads CASSPRGTGGAGRFSYEQYF. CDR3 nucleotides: TGTGCCAGTAGTCCCCGCGGGACAGGGGGAGCGGGGCGCTTCTCCTACGAGCAGTACTTC.

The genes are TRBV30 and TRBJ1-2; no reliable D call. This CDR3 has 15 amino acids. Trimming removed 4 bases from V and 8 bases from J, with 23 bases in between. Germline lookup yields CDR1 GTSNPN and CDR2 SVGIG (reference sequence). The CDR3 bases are TGTGCCTGGATCGAGGGCCCCCGGGGTCTGAGGGGCTACACCTTC. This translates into CAWIEGPRGLRGYTF.

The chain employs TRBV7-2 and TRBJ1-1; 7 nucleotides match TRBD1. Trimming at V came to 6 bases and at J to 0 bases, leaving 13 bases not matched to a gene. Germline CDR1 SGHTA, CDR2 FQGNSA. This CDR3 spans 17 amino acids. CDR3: CASSHRQGEGMNTEAFF. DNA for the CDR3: TGTGCCAGCAGTCACCGTCAGGGGGAAGGGATGAACACTGAAGCTTTCTTT.

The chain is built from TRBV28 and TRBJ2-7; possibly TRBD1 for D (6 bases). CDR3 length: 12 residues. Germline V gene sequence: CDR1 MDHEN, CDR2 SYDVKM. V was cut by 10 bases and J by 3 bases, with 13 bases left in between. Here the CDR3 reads CATRTALYEQYF. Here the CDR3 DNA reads TGTGCCACACGGACAGCCCTCTACGAGCAGTACTTC.

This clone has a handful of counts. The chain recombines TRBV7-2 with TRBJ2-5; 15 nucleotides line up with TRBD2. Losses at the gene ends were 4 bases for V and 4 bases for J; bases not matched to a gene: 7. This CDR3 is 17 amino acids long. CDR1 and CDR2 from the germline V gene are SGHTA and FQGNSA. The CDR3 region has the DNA TGTGCCAGCAGCTACGGACTAGCGGGAGGGCCGGGAGAGACCCAGTACTTC. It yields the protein CASSYGLAGGPGETQYF.

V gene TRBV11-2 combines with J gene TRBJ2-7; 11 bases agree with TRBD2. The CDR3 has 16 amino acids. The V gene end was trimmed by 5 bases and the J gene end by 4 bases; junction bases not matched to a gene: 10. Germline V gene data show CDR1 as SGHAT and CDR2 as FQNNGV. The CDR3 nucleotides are TGTGCCAGCAGCGAACGACTAGCGGGGCTCTCTTACGAGCAGTACTTC. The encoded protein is CASSERLAGLSYEQYF. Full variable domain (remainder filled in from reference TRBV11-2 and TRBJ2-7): EAGVAQSPRYKIIEKRQSVAFWCNPISGHATLYWYQQILGQGPKLLIQFQNNGVVDDSQLPKDRFSAERLKGVDSTLKIQPAKLEDSAVYLCASSERLAGLSYEQYFGPGTRLTVT.

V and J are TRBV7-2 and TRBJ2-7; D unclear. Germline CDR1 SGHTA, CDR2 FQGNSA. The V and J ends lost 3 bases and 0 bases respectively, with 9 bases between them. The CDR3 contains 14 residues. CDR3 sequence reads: CASSLTTYSYEQYF. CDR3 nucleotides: TGTGCCAGCAGCTTGACAACGTACTCCTACGAGCAGTACTTC.

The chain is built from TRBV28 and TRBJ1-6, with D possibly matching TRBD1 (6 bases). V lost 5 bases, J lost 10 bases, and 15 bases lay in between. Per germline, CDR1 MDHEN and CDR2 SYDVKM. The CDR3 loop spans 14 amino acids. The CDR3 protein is CASSPGQQKSPLHF. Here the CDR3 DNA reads TGTGCCAGCAGTCCCGGACAGCAAAAGTCACCCCTCCACTTT.

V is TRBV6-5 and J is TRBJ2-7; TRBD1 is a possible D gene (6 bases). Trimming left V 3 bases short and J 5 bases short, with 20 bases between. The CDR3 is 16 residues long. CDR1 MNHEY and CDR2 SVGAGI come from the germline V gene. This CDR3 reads CASSYQPGHPGDEQYF. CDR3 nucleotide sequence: TGTGCCAGCAGTTATCAACCGGGACACCCAGGCGACGAGCAGTACTTC.

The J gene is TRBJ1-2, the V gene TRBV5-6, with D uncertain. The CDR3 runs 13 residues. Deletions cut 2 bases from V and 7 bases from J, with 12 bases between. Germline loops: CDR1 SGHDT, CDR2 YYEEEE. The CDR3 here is CASSLRRTGGYTF. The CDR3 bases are TGTGCCAGCAGCTTAAGGCGAACGGGTGGCTACACCTTC.

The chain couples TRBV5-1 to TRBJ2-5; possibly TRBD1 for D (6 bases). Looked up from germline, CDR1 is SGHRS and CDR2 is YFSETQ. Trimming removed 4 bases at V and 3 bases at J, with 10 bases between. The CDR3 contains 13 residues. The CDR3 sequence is CASSGGPEETQYF. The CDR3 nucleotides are TGCGCCAGCAGCGGGGGCCCGGAAGAGACCCAGTACTTC. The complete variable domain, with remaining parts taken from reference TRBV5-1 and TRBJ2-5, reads KAGVTQTPRYLIKTRGQQVTLSCSPISGHRSVSWYQQTPGQGLQFLFEYFSETQRNKGNFPGRFSGRQFSNSRSEMNVSTLELGDSALYLCASSGGPEETQYFGPGTRLLVL.

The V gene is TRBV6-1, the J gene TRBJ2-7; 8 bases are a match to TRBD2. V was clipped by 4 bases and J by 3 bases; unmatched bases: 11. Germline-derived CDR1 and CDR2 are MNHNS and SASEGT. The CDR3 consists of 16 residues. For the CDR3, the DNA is TGTGCCAGCAGTGTCACGGGAGGGGGACTATACTACGAGCAGTACTTC. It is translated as CASSVTGGGLYYEQYF.

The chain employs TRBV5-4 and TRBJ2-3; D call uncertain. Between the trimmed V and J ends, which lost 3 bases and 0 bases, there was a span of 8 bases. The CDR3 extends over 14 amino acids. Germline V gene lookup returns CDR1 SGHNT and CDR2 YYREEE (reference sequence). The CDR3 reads CASSWAVSTDTQYF. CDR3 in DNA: TGTGCCAGCAGCTGGGCAGTCAGCACAGATACGCAGTATTTT.